This TCR beta chain originates from a study of radiation and T cells in renal cell carcinoma (dated by TCRdb to about 2020). The study in broad terms: The samples were drawn from a clinical trial, where primary renal cell carcinomas were treated with 15 Gy of stereotactic body radiation therapy and then removed by nephrectomy 4 weeks afterward. A total of roughly 53 samples underwent TCR beta sequencing, made up of roughly 26 tumors and some 27 peripheral blood samples. Across all 50 or so samples, 4,016,671 unique CDR3 nucleotide sequences, encoding 2.5 million to 3 million unique CDR3 amino acid sequences, were identified. On the study overall, not on this receptor specifically: With a single-armed trial design, the study had no way to address how radiation dose or scheduling affects the TCR repertoire. Because no pretreatment tumor biopsies were available, whether clonotypes were present in the tumor at baseline could not be determined. In blood, the top tumor clonotypes increased from baseline to 2 weeks after radiation and then shrank by 4 weeks, which suggests a temporary expansion of tumor-resident clones. Tracking of blood repertoire dynamics stopped at three to five weeks after treatment, with no follow-up past that point.

The intended sense of this specimen's time point label: baseline pretreatment blood. The treatment or condition label, read with the paper, signifies: 15 Gy SBRT to primary tumor, nephrectomy 4 weeks later. To follow tumor-enriched clonotypes, serial peripheral blood was collected from radiation-treated patients at baseline and at 2 weeks and 4 weeks after SBRT. Every patient's renal cell carcinoma showed clear cell pathology. The QIAamp DNA Blood Mini Kit (Qiagen) was used to prepare genomic DNA for TCR sequencing. Samples were included in the analyses only if all quality control checks were passed. Comments on this clone: The antigen it binds to is not known. Per-base quality was not reported, and no clone a single base away is much larger than it.

As encoded in the germline V gene, CDR1 is SGDLS while CDR2 is YYNGEE. The CDR3 holds 13 amino acids from the cysteine to the phenylalanine. The kept DNA is CDR3 alone, 39 bases in frame from the first base. V drops 4 bases and J drops 8 bases, leaving 13 bases in between. Following the manufacturer's recommendations, the immunoSEQ kit was used to generate TCR beta libraries from genomic DNA. Library preparation used a first multiplex PCR with proprietary primers, then a second PCR adding unique barcodes, with bead cleanups after each round. A kit-provided positive control reaction and a negative control reaction were included in every sample batch. The final libraries were assessed on an Agilent 4200 TapeStation D1000 ScreenTape, pooled by volume, and quantified by qPCR. Sequencing was performed on an Illumina NextSeq500 using a MidOutput 150-cycle cartridge, with 156 Read1 cycles, 15 Index1 cycles, and the kit custom primers. The pooled library was loaded at approximately 1 pM with a roughly 20% PhiX control spike-in. Per the source publication's procedure: Vendor-processed data were analyzed in R, and a clonotype was defined as all T cells sharing the same CDR3 nucleotide sequence. In the clone abundance analyses, frequencies were normalized to the 10,000 most abundant clones in each sample. Public T cell clones, which averaged fewer than five per sample, were excluded before analysis. An abundance difference of at least 32-fold between compartments was the criterion for calling clonotypes tumor-enriched or baseline blood-enriched. A beta-binomial differential abundance model was used to identify clonotypes that expanded or contracted between blood time points. The Baroni-Urbani and Buser coefficient was used to measure tumor-blood repertoire similarity, and groups were compared with two-tailed Wilcoxon tests in R. Sourced from immuneACCESS, this table was stored by TCRdb with only in-frame sequences that have V and J called. A share of the clones is absent; for the studies checked, an unresolved V gene accounts for under half, and the remainder has no known explanation. Clone size and the V and J calls come from that table; the DNA yielded D and trimming. The sample includes 95,000 to 150,000 clones, with approximately 82% observed a single time. The top ten hold about 2.9% of the sample.

The chain is assembled from TRBV9 and TRBJ1-3; confidence is insufficient to name the D gene. The origin of this receptor is a woman aged 55 to 70 with renal cell carcinoma. The specimen comprised blood, sampled from a patient whose treatment included radiotherapy and nephrectomy. Read as DNA, the sequence is TGTGCCAGCAGCCCACACCGGCGGGACACCATATATTTT. Translated, this is CASSPHRRDTIYF.